This T cell receptor (beta chain) was profiled in a study of tumor-infiltrating lymphocytes in localized non-small cell lung cancer. At the level of the study: From each patient, both tumor and uninvolved lung, non-adjacent to tumor, were sampled.

J gave up 9 bases and V 0 bases, and 11 bases lay outside the gene matches. CDR3 length: 17 residues. From germline, CDR1 is SGHTA and CDR2 FQGNSA. Generated by immunoSEQ multiplex PCR, the TCRdb table keeps only in-frame clones and is missing some. The sample yields about 8,500 clones, approximately 80% seen once. Overall study findings and caveats: Immunotypes IM1 and IM2 had similar TCR-derived T-cell fractions. Technical variation could not be separated from intratumor heterogeneity here. TCRbeta sequencing showed higher T cell infiltration in tumors than uninvolved lung.

This clone occurred once. What it recognizes is unknown. The source material was uninvolved lung tissue not adjacent to the tumor. The source of this sequence is a human donor with non-small cell lung cancer. The V call is TRBV7-2, the J call TRBJ1-6; 7 positions match TRBD1. The CDR3 protein is CASSLARGELYGSPLHF. Here the CDR3 DNA reads TGTGCCAGCAGCTTAGCCAGGGGGGAGCTTTATGGTTCACCCCTCCACTTT. The full variable domain, completed using reference TRBV7-2 and TRBJ1-6, is GAGVSQSPSNKVTEKGKDVELRCDPISGHTALYWYRQSLGQGLEFLIYFQGNSAPDKSGLPSDRFSAERTGGSVSTLTIQRTQQEDSAVYLCASSLARGELYGSPLHFGNGTRLTVT.